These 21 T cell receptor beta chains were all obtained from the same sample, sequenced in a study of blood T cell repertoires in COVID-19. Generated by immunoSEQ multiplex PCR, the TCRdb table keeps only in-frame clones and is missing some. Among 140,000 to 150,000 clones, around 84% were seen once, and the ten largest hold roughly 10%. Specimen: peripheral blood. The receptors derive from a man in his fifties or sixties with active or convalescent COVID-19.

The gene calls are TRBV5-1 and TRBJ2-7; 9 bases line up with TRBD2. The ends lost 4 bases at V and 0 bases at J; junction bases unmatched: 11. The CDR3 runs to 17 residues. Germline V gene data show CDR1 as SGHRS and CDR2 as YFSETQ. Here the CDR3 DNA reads TGCGCCAGCAGCCCCCGGTGGAGCGGGGGGAACTCCTACGAGCAGTACTTC. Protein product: CASSPRWSGGNSYEQYF.

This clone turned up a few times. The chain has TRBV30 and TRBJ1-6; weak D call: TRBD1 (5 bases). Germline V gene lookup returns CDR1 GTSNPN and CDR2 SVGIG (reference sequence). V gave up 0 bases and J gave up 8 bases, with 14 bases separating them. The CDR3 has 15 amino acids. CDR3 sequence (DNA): TGTGCCTGGAGTGTGAATCAGGGATGGGATTCACCCCTCCACTTT. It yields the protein CAWSVNQGWDSPLHF. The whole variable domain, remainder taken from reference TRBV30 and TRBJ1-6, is SQTIHQWPATLVQPVGSPLSLECTVEGTSNPNLYWYRQAAGRGLQLLFYSVGIGQISSEVPQNLSASRPQDRQFILSSKKLLLSDSGFYLCAWSVNQGWDSPLHFGNGTRLTVT.

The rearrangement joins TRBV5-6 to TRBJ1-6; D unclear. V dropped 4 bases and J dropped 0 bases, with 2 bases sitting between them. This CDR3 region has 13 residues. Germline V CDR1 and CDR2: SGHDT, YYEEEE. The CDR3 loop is CASSRSYNSPLHF. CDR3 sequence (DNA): TGTGCCAGCAGCCGCTCCTATAATTCACCCCTCCACTTT.

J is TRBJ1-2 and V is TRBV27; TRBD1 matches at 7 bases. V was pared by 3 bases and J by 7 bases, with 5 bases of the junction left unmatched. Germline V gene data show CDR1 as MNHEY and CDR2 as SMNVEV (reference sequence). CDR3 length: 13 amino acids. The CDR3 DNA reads TGTGCCAGCAGTTTCAGGGGGGCGCGTGGCTACACCTTC. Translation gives CASSFRGARGYTF.

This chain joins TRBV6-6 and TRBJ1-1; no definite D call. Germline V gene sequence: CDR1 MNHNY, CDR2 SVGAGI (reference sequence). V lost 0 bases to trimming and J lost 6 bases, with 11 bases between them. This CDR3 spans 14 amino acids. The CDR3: CASSYSSGYSEAFF. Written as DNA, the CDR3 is TGTGCCAGCAGTTACTCGAGCGGGTACTCTGAAGCTTTCTTT.

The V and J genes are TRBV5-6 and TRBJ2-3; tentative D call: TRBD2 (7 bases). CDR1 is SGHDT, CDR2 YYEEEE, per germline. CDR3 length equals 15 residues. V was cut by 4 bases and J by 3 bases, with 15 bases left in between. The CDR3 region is CASSLAAGATDTQYF. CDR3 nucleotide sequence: TGTGCCAGCAGCCTGGCGGCGGGGGCAACAGATACGCAGTATTTT.

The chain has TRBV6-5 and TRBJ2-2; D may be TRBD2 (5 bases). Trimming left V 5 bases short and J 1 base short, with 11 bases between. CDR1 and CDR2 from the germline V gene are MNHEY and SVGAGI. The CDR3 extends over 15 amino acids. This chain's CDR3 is CASSQLVKNTGELFF. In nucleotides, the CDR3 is TGTGCCAGCAGTCAACTAGTGAAGAACACCGGGGAGCTGTTTTTT.

CDR3 residues: CASSYGGGASQETQYF. As DNA, the CDR3 is TGTGCCAGCAGTTACGGCGGGGGCGCGAGTCAAGAGACCCAGTACTTC. The rearrangement uses TRBV6-5 and TRBJ2-5; possible D gene TRBD2, 7 bases. The CDR3 is 16 amino acids. V was shortened by 2 bases and J by 2 bases, with 15 bases between the two germline ends. Germline V lookup: CDR1 MNHEY, CDR2 SVGAGI.

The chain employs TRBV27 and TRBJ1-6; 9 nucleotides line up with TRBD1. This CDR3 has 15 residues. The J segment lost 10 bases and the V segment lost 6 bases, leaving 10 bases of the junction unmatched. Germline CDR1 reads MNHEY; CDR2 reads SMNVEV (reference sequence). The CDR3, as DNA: TGTGCCAGCAGGCGTCCGGGACAGGGATACTCACCCCTCCACTTT. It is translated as CASRRPGQGYSPLHF.

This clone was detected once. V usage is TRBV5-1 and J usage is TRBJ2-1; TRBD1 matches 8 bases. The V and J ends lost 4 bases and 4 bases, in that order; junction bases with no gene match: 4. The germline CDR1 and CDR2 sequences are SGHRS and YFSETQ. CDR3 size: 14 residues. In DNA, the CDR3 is TGCGCCAGCAGCCTACAGGGGGAGTACAATGAGCAGTTCTTC. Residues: CASSLQGEYNEQFF.

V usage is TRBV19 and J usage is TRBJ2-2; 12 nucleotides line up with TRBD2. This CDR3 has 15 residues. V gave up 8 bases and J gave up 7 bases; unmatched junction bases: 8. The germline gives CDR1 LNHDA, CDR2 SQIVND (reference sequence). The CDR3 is CASQPTSGGLGELFF. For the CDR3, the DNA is TGTGCCAGTCAGCCGACTAGCGGGGGTCTCGGGGAGCTGTTTTTT. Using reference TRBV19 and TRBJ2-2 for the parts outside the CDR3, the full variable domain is DGGITQSPKYLFRKEGQNVTLSCEQNLNHDAMYWYRQDPGQGLRLIYYSQIVNDFQKGDIAEGYSVSREKKESFPLTVTSAQKNPTAFYLCASQPTSGGLGELFFGEGSRLTVL.

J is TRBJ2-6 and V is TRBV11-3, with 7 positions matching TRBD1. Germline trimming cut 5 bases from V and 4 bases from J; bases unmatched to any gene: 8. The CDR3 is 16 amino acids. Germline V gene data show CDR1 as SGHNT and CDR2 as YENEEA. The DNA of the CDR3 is TGTGCCAGCAGCCTAAAGACAGGGATGGGGGCCAACGTCCTGACTTTC. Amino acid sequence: CASSLKTGMGANVLTF.

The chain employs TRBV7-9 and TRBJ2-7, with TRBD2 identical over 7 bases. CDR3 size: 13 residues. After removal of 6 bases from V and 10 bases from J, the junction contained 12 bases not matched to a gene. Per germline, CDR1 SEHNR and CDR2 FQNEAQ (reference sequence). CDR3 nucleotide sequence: TGTGCCAGCAGTTATACACCTCTAGCGGTCCAGTACGTC. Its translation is CASSYTPLAVQYV.

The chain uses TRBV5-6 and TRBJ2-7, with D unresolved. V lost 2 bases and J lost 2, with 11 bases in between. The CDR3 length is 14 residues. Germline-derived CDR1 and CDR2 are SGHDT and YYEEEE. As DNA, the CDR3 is TGTGCCAGCAGCTTAAGACATTTGACCTACGAGCAGTACGTC. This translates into CASSLRHLTYEQYV.

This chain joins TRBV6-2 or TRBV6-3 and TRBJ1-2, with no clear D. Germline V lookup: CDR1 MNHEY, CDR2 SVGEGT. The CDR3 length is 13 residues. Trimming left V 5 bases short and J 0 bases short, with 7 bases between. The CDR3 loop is CASSPQPNYGYTF. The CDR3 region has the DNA TGTGCCAGCAGTCCACAACCTAACTATGGCTACACCTTC.

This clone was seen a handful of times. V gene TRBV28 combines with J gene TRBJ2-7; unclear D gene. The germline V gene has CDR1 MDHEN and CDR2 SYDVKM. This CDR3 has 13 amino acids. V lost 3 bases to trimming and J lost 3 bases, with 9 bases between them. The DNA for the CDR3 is TGTGCCAGCAGTTTGAACAGTCTCTACGAGCAGTACTTC. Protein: CASSLNSLYEQYF. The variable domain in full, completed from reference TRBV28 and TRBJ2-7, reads DVKVTQSSRYLVKRTGEKVFLECVQDMDHENMFWYRQDPGLGLRLIYFSYDVKMKEKGDIPEGYSVSREKKERFSLILESASTNQTSMYLCASSLNSLYEQYFGPGTRLTVT.

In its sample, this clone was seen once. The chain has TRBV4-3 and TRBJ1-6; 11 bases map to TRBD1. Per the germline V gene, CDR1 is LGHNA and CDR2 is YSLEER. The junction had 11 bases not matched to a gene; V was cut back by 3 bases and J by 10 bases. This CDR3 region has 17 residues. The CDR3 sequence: CASSHESVGTGGSPLHF. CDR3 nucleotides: TGCGCCAGCAGCCACGAGTCGGTCGGGACAGGGGGATCACCCCTCCACTTT.

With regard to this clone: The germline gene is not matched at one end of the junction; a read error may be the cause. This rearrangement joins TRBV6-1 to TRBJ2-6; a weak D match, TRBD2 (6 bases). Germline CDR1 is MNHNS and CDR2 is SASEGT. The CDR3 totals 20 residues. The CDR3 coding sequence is TGTGCCAGCAGGGAAGATGCAACCGGGAGCCGGGTTTTTGGGGCCAACGTCCTGACTTTC. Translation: CASREDATGSRVFGANVLTF.

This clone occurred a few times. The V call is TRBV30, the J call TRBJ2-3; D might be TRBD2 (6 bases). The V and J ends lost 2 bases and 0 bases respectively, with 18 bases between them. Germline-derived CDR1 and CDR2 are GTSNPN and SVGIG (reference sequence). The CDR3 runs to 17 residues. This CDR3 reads CAWSIFGRGASTDTQYF. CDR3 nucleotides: TGTGCCTGGAGTATCTTCGGGCGGGGAGCTAGCACAGATACGCAGTATTTT.

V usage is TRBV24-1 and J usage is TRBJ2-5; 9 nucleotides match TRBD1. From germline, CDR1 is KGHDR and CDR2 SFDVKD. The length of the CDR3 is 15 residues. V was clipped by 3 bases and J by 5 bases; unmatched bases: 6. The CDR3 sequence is CATSDPQGAGETQYF. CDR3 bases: TGTGCCACCAGTGATCCACAGGGGGCGGGGGAGACCCAGTACTTC.

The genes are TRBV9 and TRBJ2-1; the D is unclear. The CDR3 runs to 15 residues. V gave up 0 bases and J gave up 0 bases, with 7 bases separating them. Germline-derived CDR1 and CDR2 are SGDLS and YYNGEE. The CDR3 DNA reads TGTGCCAGCAGCGTAGACCCTAGCTCCTACAATGAGCAGTTCTTC. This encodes CASSVDPSSYNEQFF.